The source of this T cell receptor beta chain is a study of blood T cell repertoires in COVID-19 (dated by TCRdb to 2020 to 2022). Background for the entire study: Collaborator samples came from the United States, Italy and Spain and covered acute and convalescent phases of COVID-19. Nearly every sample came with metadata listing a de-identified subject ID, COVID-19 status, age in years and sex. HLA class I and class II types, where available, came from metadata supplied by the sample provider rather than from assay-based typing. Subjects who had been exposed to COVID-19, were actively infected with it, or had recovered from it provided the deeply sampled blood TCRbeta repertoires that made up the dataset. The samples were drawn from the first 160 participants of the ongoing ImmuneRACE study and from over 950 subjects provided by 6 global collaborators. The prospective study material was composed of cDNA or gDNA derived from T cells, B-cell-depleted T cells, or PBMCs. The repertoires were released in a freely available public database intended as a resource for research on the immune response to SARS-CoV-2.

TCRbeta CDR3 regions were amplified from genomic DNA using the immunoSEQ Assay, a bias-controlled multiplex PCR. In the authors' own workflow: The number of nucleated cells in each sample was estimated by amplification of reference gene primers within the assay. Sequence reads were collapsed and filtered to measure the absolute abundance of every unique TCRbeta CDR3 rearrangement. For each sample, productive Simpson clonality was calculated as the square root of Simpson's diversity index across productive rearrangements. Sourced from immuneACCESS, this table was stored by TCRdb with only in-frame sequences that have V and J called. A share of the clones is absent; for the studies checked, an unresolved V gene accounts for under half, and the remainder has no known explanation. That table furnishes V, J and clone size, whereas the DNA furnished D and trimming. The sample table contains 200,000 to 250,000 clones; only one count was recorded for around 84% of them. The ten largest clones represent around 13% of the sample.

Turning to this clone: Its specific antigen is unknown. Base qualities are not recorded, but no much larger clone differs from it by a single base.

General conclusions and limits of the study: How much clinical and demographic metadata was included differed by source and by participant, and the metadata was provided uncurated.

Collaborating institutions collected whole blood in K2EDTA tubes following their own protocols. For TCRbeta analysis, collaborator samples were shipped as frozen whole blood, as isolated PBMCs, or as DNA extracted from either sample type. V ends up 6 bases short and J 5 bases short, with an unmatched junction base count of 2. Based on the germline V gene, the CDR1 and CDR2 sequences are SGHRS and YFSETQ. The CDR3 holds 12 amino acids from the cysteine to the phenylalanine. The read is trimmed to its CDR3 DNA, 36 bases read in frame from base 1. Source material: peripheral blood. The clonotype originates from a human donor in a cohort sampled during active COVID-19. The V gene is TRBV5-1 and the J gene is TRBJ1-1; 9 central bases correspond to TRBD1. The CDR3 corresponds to CASKQGATEAFF. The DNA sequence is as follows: TGCGCCAGCAAACAGGGGGCGACTGAAGCTTTCTTT. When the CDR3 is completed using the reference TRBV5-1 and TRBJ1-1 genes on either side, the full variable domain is KAGVTQTPRYLIKTRGQQVTLSCSPISGHRSVSWYQQTPGQGLQFLFEYFSETQRNKGNFPGRFSGRQFSNSRSEMNVSTLELGDSALYLCASKQGATEAFFGQGTRLTVV.